There are a few counts of the clone carrying this TCR beta chain. TCRdb fed the RT-PCR reads into MiXCR, producing one record per CDR3 protein. Counted here are about 680,000 distinct CDR3 sequences, approximately 15% occurring once; the ten biggest clones make up roughly 3.9%. The receptor was derived from a female donor in good health, serving as a healthy control. The specimen sequenced was memory CD4+ T cells from blood.

The CDR3 DNA follows: TGTGCCAGCAGCTTATCATTAGAGAGGGTGTTAGATGGCTACACCTTC. This translates into CASSLSLERVLDGYTF. V usage is TRBV7-9 and J usage is TRBJ1-2, with D unresolved. The CDR3 is made up of 16 amino acids. Germline CDR1 SEHNR, CDR2 FQNEAQ (reference sequence). Trimming left V 2 bases short and J 6 bases short, with 19 bases between. The full variable domain, with the rest looked up from reference TRBV7-9 and TRBJ1-2, is DTGVSQNPRHKITKRGQNVTFRCDPISEHNRLYWYRQTLGQGPEFLTYFQNEAQLEKSRLLSDRFSAERPKGSFSTLEIQRTEQGDSAMYLCASSLSLERVLDGYTFGSGTRLTVV.